A selection of T cell receptor beta chains follows, all from one sample in a study of T cells in localized non-small cell lung cancer. Profiling relied on immunoSEQ multiplex PCR, and the TCRdb table lists in-frame clones only, not all of them. The sample has about 40,000 clones, 91% seen once; the top ten hold approximately 10%. The material was PBMCs, obtained before any cancer treatment. The receptor set was obtained from a woman between 40 and 69 years old with stage II lung adenocarcinoma. The CDR3 runs from the conserved cysteine through the conserved F or W. D genes are given only for firm matches. The size of a clone is reported for some rows only, either as once, few or many, or as a class for expanded clones.

cdr3_nt: TGTGCCAGCAGCCGTAACCCCCTGGGAGAGAACTATGGCTACACCTTC
cdr3_aa: CASSRNPLGENYGYTF
j_call: TRBJ1-2
d_call: .
v_call: TRBV7-2
clone_size: .

cdr3_nt: TGTGCCAGCAGCTTTACAAGACAGCCCCAGCATTTT
cdr3_aa: CASSFTRQPQHF
j_call: TRBJ1-5
d_call: .
v_call: TRBV7-2
clone_size: .

cdr3_nt: TGTGCCAGCAGTGAATACGGGGGACTAGCGGGGGAGCAGTTCTTC
cdr3_aa: CASSEYGGLAGEQFF
j_call: TRBJ2-1
d_call: TRBD2
v_call: TRBV25-1
clone_size: .

cdr3_nt: TGTGCCAGCAGTTTACTAGCGGCCTACAATGAGCAGTTCTTC
cdr3_aa: CASSLLAAYNEQFF
j_call: TRBJ2-1
d_call: TRBD2
v_call: TRBV28
clone_size: .

cdr3_nt: TGTGCCAGCAGTTTCAGGGGGTCCACTCAGCCCCAGCATTTT
cdr3_aa: CASSFRGSTQPQHF
j_call: TRBJ1-5
d_call: TRBD1
v_call: TRBV6-5
clone_size: .

cdr3_nt: TGTGCCACCAGCAGAGATCTAGTAGGTGAGCAGTTCTTC
cdr3_aa: CATSRDLVGEQFF
j_call: TRBJ2-1
d_call: .
v_call: TRBV15
clone_size: .

cdr3_nt: TGTGCCAGCACTCAGAACACTGAAGCTTTCTTT
cdr3_aa: CASTQNTEAFF
j_call: TRBJ1-1
d_call: .
v_call: TRBV28
clone_size: once

cdr3_nt: TGTGCCAGCAGCCAAGGTGTAAGGGTGGCAGATACGCAGTATTTT
cdr3_aa: CASSQGVRVADTQYF
j_call: TRBJ2-3
d_call: .
v_call: TRBV14
clone_size: .

cdr3_nt: TGTGCCAGCAGTTTATTGGGGGTGAGGCGAAACATTCAGTACTTC
cdr3_aa: CASSLLGVRRNIQYF
j_call: TRBJ2-4
d_call: .
v_call: TRBV28
clone_size: .

cdr3_nt: TGCGCCAGCAGCTTGGATGACTACGGGAGGGAGCAGTACTTC
cdr3_aa: CASSLDDYGREQYF
j_call: TRBJ2-7
d_call: TRBD2
v_call: TRBV5-1
clone_size: .

cdr3_nt: TGTGCCAGCAGCTTAGGGCGGATAATGAACACCGGGGAGCTGTTTTTT
cdr3_aa: CASSLGRIMNTGELFF
j_call: TRBJ2-2
d_call: .
v_call: TRBV7-6
clone_size: .

cdr3_nt: TGTGCCACAAGTGCCCTCAACCAGGTCCCAACTGGCTACACCTTC
cdr3_aa: CATSALNQVPTGYTF
j_call: TRBJ1-2
d_call: .
v_call: TRBV6-5
clone_size: .

cdr3_nt: TGTGCCAGTAAATCCGGGCTCTCCATCGAAAAACTGTTTTTT
cdr3_aa: CASKSGLSIEKLFF
j_call: TRBJ1-4
d_call: .
v_call: TRBV19
clone_size: .

cdr3_nt: TGTGCCAGCAGCTTAGACTTTTCAGGGACTGGCTACACCTTC
cdr3_aa: CASSLDFSGTGYTF
j_call: TRBJ1-2
d_call: .
v_call: TRBV11-2
clone_size: .

cdr3_nt: TGTGCCAGCAGCGTAGGCCGGGACGGAGGGGTTGAAGCTTTCTTT
cdr3_aa: CASSVGRDGGVEAFF
j_call: TRBJ1-1
d_call: .
v_call: TRBV9
clone_size: .